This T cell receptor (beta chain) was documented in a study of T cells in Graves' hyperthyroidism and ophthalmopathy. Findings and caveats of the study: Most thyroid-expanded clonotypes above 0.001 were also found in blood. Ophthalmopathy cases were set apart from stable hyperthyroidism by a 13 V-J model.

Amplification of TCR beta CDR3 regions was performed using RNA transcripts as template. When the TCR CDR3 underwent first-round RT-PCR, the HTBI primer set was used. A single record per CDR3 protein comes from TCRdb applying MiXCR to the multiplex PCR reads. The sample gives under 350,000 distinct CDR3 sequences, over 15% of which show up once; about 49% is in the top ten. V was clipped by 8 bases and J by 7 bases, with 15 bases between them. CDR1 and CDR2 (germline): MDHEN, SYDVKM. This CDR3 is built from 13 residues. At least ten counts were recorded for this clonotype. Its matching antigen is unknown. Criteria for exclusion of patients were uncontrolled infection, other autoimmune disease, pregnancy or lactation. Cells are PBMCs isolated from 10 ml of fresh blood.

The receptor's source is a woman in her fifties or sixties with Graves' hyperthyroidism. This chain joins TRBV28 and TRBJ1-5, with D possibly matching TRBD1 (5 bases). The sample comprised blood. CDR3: CASRGDVGQPQHF. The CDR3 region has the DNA TGTGCCAGCCGCGGGGACGTTGGACAGCCCCAGCATTTT.